A single sample gave rise to the 27 T cell receptor beta chains below, sequenced in a study of blood T cell repertoires in COVID-19. Generated by immunoSEQ multiplex PCR, the TCRdb table keeps only in-frame clones and is missing some. The sample has 150,000 or so clones; roughly 83% are singletons. The sample was peripheral blood. Every receptor here comes from an older woman with COVID-19, enrolled during active disease.

The chain recombines TRBV4-2 with TRBJ2-3, with 7 bases that match TRBD2. The CDR3 is 16 amino acids. The junction had 9 bases not matched to a gene; V was cut back by 4 bases and J by 2 bases. Per the germline V gene, CDR1 is LGHNA and CDR2 is YNFKEQ. The CDR3: CASSPAGDSHTDTQYF. In DNA form, the CDR3 reads TGTGCCAGCAGCCCCGCGGGGGACTCTCACACAGATACGCAGTATTTT.

The CDR3 protein is CASSYSWQNGYTF. CDR3 sequence (DNA): TGTGCCAGCAGTTACTCCTGGCAGAATGGCTACACCTTC. The rearrangement uses TRBV6-5 and TRBJ1-2, with no clear D. The germline V gene has CDR1 MNHEY and CDR2 SVGAGI. This CDR3 is built from 13 residues. V was shortened by 0 bases and J by 6 bases, with 8 bases between the two germline ends.

This clone was detected only once. The chain carries TRBV5-1 and TRBJ2-1; the match to TRBD1 covers 8 bases. The CDR3 spans 15 residues. With V trimmed by 4 bases and J by 3 bases, 6 bases remained unmatched. Germline V lookup: CDR1 SGHRS, CDR2 YFSETQ. The CDR3 reads CASSGQGASYNEQFF. The CDR3 coding sequence is TGCGCCAGCAGCGGGCAGGGGGCGAGCTACAATGAGCAGTTCTTC.

The chain uses TRBV4-3 and TRBJ1-2; D is uncertain. Trimming pared 2 bases from V and 1 base from J, leaving 14 bases between. Germline lookup yields CDR1 LGHNA and CDR2 YSLEER. The CDR3 length is 16 residues. CDR3 protein: CASSQTMGTFNYGYTF. The CDR3 DNA reads TGCGCCAGCAGCCAAACTATGGGTACGTTTAACTATGGCTACACCTTC.

This chain joins TRBV7-2 and TRBJ1-3, with 9 bases identical to TRBD1. V lost 5 bases to trimming and J lost 5 bases; unmatched junction nucleotides: 4. This CDR3 is 14 amino acids long. The germline V gene has CDR1 SGHTA and CDR2 FQGNSA. The CDR3 region is CASSPDRGRNTIYF. The CDR3 bases are TGTGCCAGCAGCCCCGACAGGGGGAGAAACACCATATATTTT.

The chain uses TRBV5-1 and TRBJ1-2; a weak D match, TRBD1 (5 bases). Germline V gene lookup returns CDR1 SGHRS and CDR2 YFSETQ. Between the trimmed V and J ends, which lost 5 bases and 1 base, there was a span of 6 bases. The CDR3 totals 12 residues. Here the CDR3 DNA reads TGCGCCAGCAGACAGGATAACTATGGCTACACCTTC. This gives the protein CASRQDNYGYTF.

This chain joins TRBV7-2 and TRBJ2-1, with 8 bases fitting TRBD2. The CDR3 runs 15 residues. CDR1 and CDR2 (germline): SGHTA, FQGNSA. V was clipped by 1 base and J by 9 bases; unmatched bases: 8. The CDR3 bases are TGTGCCAGCAGCTTAGGTGGAGTAGCGGGGAGTGAGCAGTTCTTC. Its protein is CASSLGGVAGSEQFF. The full variable domain, in which reference TRBV7-2 and TRBJ2-1 provide the parts outside the CDR3, is GAGVSQSPSNKVTEKGKDVELRCDPISGHTALYWYRQSLGQGLEFLIYFQGNSAPDKSGLPSDRFSAERTGGSVSTLTIQRTQQEDSAVYLCASSLGGVAGSEQFFGPGTRLTVL.

This chain connects TRBV25-1 to TRBJ1-2; tentative D call: TRBD1 (6 bases). Trimming cost V 3 bases and J 4 bases, with 15 bases left between them. The germline gives CDR1 MGHDK, CDR2 SYGVNS. This CDR3 spans 15 amino acids. CDR3 coding DNA: TGTGCCAGCAGTGATCCGGGAGGGGGTCTCTATGGCTACACCTTC. This sequence encodes CASSDPGGGLYGYTF.

V is TRBV7-3 and J is TRBJ2-3; 11 nucleotides line up with TRBD1. CDR3 length: 15 amino acids. The trim removed 5 bases at V and 5 bases at J, leaving 6 bases unmatched. In germline, CDR1 is SGHTA, CDR2 FQGTGA. CDR3 region: CASSPGQGAEDTQYF. CDR3 DNA sequence: TGTGCCAGCAGCCCCGGACAGGGGGCTGAAGATACGCAGTATTTT.

The chain joins TRBV5-4 to TRBJ1-3, with 7 nucleotides matching TRBD1. Looked up from germline, CDR1 is SGHNT and CDR2 is YYREEE (reference sequence). The junction had 7 bases not matched to a gene; V was cut back by 0 bases and J by 4 bases. The CDR3 is 16 residues long. The CDR3 loop reads CASSLGSTGLGNTIYF. Written as DNA, the CDR3 is TGTGCCAGCAGCTTGGGATCGACAGGGTTAGGAAACACCATATATTTT.

The CDR3 bases are TGTGCCAGCAGCTTAGATCGGAGAACCAATGAGCAGTTCTTC. Translating gives CASSLDRRTNEQFF. This chain connects TRBV11-3 to TRBJ2-1; D is undetermined. The CDR3 runs 14 residues. The V gene's germline CDR1 is SGHNT and CDR2 YENEEA. The ends were cut back, 0 bases at V and 6 bases at J, with 9 bases in the middle.

The V call is TRBV5-4, the J call TRBJ1-2; 7 bases align to TRBD1. Germline CDR1 SGHNT, CDR2 YYREEE (reference sequence). V lost 1 base and J lost 6; bases outside the gene matches: 3. This CDR3 is built from 13 residues. In DNA, the CDR3 is TGTGCCAGCAGCTTGCCTACAGGGGATGGCTACACCTTC. It is translated as CASSLPTGDGYTF. Full variable domain (rest looked up from reference TRBV5-4 and TRBJ1-2): ETGVTQSPTHLIKTRGQQVTLRCSSQSGHNTVSWYQQALGQGPQFIFQYYREEENGRGNFPPRFSGLQFPNYSSELNVNALELDDSALYLCASSLPTGDGYTFGSGTRLTVV.

This clone has just a few counts. The chain is built from TRBV28 and TRBJ2-1; TRBD1 matches 9 bases. CDR1 MDHEN and CDR2 SYDVKM come from the germline V gene. The CDR3 totals 16 residues. V shed 2 bases, J shed 5 bases, and the junction held 7 bases outside the gene matches. CDR3 bases: TGTGCCAGCAGTTTACCCGGGACAGGGTGGAACAATGAGCAGTTCTTC. Protein: CASSLPGTGWNNEQFF.

V gene TRBV30 combines with J gene TRBJ2-3, with TRBD1 identical over 7 bases. The CDR3 spans 13 residues. Looked up from germline, CDR1 is GTSNPN and CDR2 is SVGIG (reference sequence). The V and J ends lost 6 bases and 3 bases, in that order; junction bases with no gene match: 6. Here the CDR3 DNA reads TGTGCCTGCTGGGACAGAGAAACAGATACGCAGTATTTT. As protein: CACWDRETDTQYF.

This chain joins TRBV5-6 and TRBJ1-2; D is perhaps TRBD1 (5 bases). V was clipped by 1 base and J by 8 bases, with 18 bases between them. The germline V gene has CDR1 SGHDT and CDR2 YYEEEE. The CDR3 runs 15 residues. In nucleotides, the CDR3 is TGTGCCAGCAGCTTGCAGCGGGGGGAAATGGGCGGCTACACCTTC. Amino acids: CASSLQRGEMGGYTF.

This rearrangement joins TRBV19 to TRBJ1-2; TRBD1 is a possible D gene (5 bases). The CDR3 extends over 14 amino acids. V dropped 4 bases and J dropped 2 bases, with 11 bases sitting between them. The germline V gene has CDR1 LNHDA and CDR2 SQIVND (reference sequence). The CDR3 bases are TGTGCCAGTAGTACGCGGGACGGCAACTATGGCTACACCTTC. The encoded protein is CASSTRDGNYGYTF.

The chain uses TRBV28 and TRBJ2-1, with D perhaps matching TRBD1 (6 bases). V was trimmed by 1 base and J by 3 bases, leaving 16 bases between them. The germline V gene encodes CDR1 MDHEN and CDR2 SYDVKM. The CDR3 is 17 amino acids. The CDR3 DNA follows: TGTGCCAGCAGTTTATCAGGGGCAGGGCAGGGCTACAATGAGCAGTTCTTC. Residues: CASSLSGAGQGYNEQFF.

This chain joins TRBV3-1 (or the pseudogene TRBV3-2) and TRBJ1-3; the D gene is possibly TRBD1 (6 bases). The CDR3 contains 16 residues. Germline CDR1 LGHDT, CDR2 YNNKEL (reference sequence). Deletions cut 3 bases from V and 3 bases from J, with 15 bases between. CDR3 sequence reads: CASSHTPGQIGNTIYF. The CDR3 region has the DNA TGTGCCAGCAGCCACACGCCCGGACAGATTGGAAACACCATATATTTT.

The V call is TRBV19, the J call TRBJ2-2; 9 bases match TRBD1. This CDR3 region has 14 residues. V shed 9 bases, J shed 2 bases, and the junction held 4 bases outside the gene matches. Germline CDR1 LNHDA, CDR2 SQIVND (reference sequence). The CDR3 reads CASSDRGNTGELFF. The CDR3, as DNA: TGTGCCAGCTCGGACAGGGGCAACACCGGGGAGCTGTTTTTT.

The rearrangement joins TRBV30 to TRBJ1-5, with D tentatively TRBD1 (5 bases). Germline V gene data show CDR1 as GTSNPN and CDR2 as SVGIG (reference sequence). The V end lost 1 base, the J end lost 5 bases, and 12 bases lay between the germline ends. This CDR3 comprises 14 residues. DNA of the CDR3: TGTGCCTGGAGTGGTGGGGGGATCTATCAGCCCCAGCATTTT. This translates into CAWSGGGIYQPQHF.

The chain carries TRBV19 and TRBJ1-5; D might be TRBD1 (6 bases). Germline V gene data show CDR1 as LNHDA and CDR2 as SQIVND (reference sequence). This CDR3 has 15 residues. Trimming took 8 bases from V and 0 from J, leaving 14 bases between them. The CDR3 DNA reads as TGTGCCAGTCTCGACAGGCGGTATAGCAATCAGCCCCAGCATTTT. This codes for CASLDRRYSNQPQHF.

This clone turned up a few times. The chain recombines TRBV3-1 (or the pseudogene TRBV3-2) with TRBJ1-3; TRBD1 is a possible D gene (6 bases). The CDR3 extends over 17 amino acids. The germline V and J ends were trimmed by 1 base and 0 bases, with 13 bases remaining between them. In germline, CDR1 is LGHDT, CDR2 YNNKEL (reference sequence). CDR3 in amino acids: CASSQVGAGASGNTIYF. Here the CDR3 DNA reads TGTGCCAGCAGCCAAGTGGGTGCGGGGGCCTCTGGAAACACCATATATTTT.

The chain links TRBV4-2 to TRBJ2-7, with TRBD2 matching over 12 bases. The trim removed 0 bases at V and 4 bases at J, leaving 7 bases unmatched. Germline V gene data show CDR1 as LGHNA and CDR2 as YNFKEQ. The CDR3 has 17 amino acids. CDR3 region: CASSQDIRTSGGYEQYF. As DNA, the CDR3 is TGTGCCAGCAGCCAAGATATTAGAACTAGCGGGGGGTACGAGCAGTACTTC.

Here the CDR3 DNA reads TGTGCCAGCAGTCCCGGTGGTTACACTGAAGCTTTCTTT. Its protein is CASSPGGYTEAFF. This chain links TRBV27 with TRBJ1-1; D remains unclear. The CDR3 is 13 residues long. Deletions cut 5 bases from V and 3 bases from J, with 10 bases between. Germline V gene sequence: CDR1 MNHEY, CDR2 SMNVEV (reference sequence).

The chain is built from TRBV20-1 and TRBJ1-2, with TRBD1 identical over 7 bases. This CDR3 spans 14 amino acids. Germline CDR1 reads DFQATT; CDR2 reads SNEGSKA (reference sequence). V trimming: 6 bases; J trimming: 4 bases; junction bases outside the gene matches: 11. DNA for the CDR3: TGCAGTGCAAGTGGTGTAGAGGGGGCCTATGGCTACACCTTC. This sequence encodes CSASGVEGAYGYTF.

For the CDR3, the DNA is TGCAGCGTCCTAACGACTAGCAGCACAGATACGCAGTATTTT. This sequence encodes CSVLTTSSTDTQYF. The V and J genes are TRBV29-1 and TRBJ2-3, with TRBD2 matching over 7 bases. The J segment lost 0 bases and the V segment lost 6 bases, leaving 6 bases of the junction unmatched. The V gene's germline CDR1 is SQVTM and CDR2 ANQGSEA. The CDR3 consists of 14 residues.

The CDR3 sequence is CASGYRGANYGYTF. DNA for the CDR3: TGTGCCAGCGGATACAGGGGAGCTAACTATGGCTACACCTTC. The V and J genes are TRBV6-5 and TRBJ1-2; 7 bases fit TRBD1. CDR1 and CDR2 from the germline V gene are MNHEY and SVGAGI. This CDR3 is 14 amino acids long. V shed 8 bases and J 0 bases; nucleotides not matched to a gene: 6.